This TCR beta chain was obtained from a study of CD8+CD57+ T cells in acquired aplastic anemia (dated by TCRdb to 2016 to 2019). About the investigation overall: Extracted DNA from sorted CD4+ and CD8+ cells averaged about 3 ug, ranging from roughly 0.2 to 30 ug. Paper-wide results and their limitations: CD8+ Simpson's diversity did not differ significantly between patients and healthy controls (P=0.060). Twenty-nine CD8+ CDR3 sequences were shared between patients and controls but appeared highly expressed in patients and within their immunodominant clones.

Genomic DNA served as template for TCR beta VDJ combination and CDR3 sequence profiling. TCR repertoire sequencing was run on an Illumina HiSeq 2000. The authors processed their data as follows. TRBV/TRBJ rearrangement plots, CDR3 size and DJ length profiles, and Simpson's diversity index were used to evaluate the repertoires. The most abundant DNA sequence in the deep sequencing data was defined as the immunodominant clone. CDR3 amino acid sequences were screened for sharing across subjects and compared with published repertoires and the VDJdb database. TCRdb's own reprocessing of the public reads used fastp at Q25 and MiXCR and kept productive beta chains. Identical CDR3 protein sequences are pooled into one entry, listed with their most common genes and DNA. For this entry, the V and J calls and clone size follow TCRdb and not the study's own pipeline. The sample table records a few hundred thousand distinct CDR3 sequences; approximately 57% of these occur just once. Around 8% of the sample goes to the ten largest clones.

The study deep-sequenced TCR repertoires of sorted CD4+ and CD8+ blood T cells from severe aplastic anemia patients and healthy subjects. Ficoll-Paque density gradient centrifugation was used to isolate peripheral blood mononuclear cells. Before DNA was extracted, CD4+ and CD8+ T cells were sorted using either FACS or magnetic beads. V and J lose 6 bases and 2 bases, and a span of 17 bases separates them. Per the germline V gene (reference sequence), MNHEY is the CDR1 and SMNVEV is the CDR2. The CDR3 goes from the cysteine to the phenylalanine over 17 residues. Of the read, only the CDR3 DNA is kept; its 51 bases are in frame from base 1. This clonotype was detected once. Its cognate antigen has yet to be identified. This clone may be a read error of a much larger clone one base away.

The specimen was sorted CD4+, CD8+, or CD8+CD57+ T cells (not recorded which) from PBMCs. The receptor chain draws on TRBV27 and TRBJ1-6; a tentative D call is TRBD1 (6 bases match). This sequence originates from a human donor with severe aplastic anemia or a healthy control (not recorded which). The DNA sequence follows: TGTGCCAGCAGCCTGGGACACTTTAGCCCCTATAATTCACCCCTCCACTTT. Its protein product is CASSLGHFSPYNSPLHF.